One sample yielded the 18 T cell receptor beta chains listed below, sequenced in a study of spatial heterogeneity in lung cancer. TCRdb ran MiXCR on the 5' RACE reads and lists one entry per CDR3 protein. The data contain over 9,500 distinct CDR3 sequences, roughly 4% of them singletons. The time point is: sample taken at primary tumor resection. No cells were sorted before sequencing. The whole RNA sequenced was extracted from tumor, nontumor lung or frozen PBMC. Sequencing used normal lung tissue next to the tumor, obtained at surgery. The receptors were gathered from a male donor with early-stage non-small cell lung cancer.

This clonotype showed up many times. For a library built for alpha chains, this beta chain is a stray read; little rests on its size. The V gene is TRBV6-6, the J gene TRBJ2-1; D possibly corresponds to TRBD1 (8 bases). V gave up 4 bases and J gave up 1 base, with 14 bases separating them. The CDR3 spans 16 residues. Germline CDR1 MNHNY, CDR2 SVGAGI (reference sequence). The DNA for the CDR3 is TGTGCCAGCAGTTCCGGACAGGGAGGGTCCTACAATGAGCAGTTCTTC. Amino acids: CASSSGQGGSYNEQFF.

This clonotype occurred many times. Little can be read into the size of this beta chain, an off-target read in a library designed for alpha chains. This chain links TRBV20-1 with TRBJ2-3; D is possibly TRBD2 (6 bases). V dropped 0 bases and J dropped 1 base, with 14 bases sitting between them. The CDR3 extends over 16 amino acids. CDR1 and CDR2 (germline): DFQATT, SNEGSKA (reference sequence). CDR3 residues: CSARDLRWRGTDTQYF. CDR3 coding DNA: TGCAGTGCTAGAGATCTGCGATGGAGGGGCACAGATACGCAGTATTTT.

In its sample, this clonotype is medium-sized. For a library built for alpha chains, this beta chain is a stray read; little rests on its size. V gene TRBV29-1 combines with J gene TRBJ1-1, with D unclear. This CDR3 spans 13 amino acids. The V gene lost 1 base and the J gene lost 1 base, with 7 bases spanning the gap. Per the germline V gene, CDR1 is SQVTM and CDR2 is ANQGSEA. Here the CDR3 DNA reads TGCAGCGTTGAAGTTCGAAAGAACACTGAAGCTTTCTTT. It specifies CSVEVRKNTEAFF.

In its sample, this clonotype was seen a few times. A library prepared for alpha chains yielded this beta chain as an off-target read; its size is of little meaning. CDR3 DNA sequence: TGTGCCAGCAGCTTGATGAAGGGACCAGCAAACCTACTAAGTGAAGCTTTCTTT. The encoded protein is CASSLMKGPANLLSEAFF. The chain links TRBV7-8 to TRBJ1-1; possibly TRBD1 for D (5 bases). Between the trimmed V and J ends, which lost 3 bases and 7 bases, there was a span of 27 bases. The CDR3 consists of 18 residues. Germline V lookup: CDR1 SGHVS, CDR2 FQNEAQ.

This clonotype is termed medium-sized. Since the library was made to target alpha chains, this beta chain is a stray read and its abundance is not meaningful. The chain links TRBV12-5 to TRBJ1-1; D is perhaps TRBD1 (6 bases). Germline-derived CDR1 and CDR2 are LGHNT and FRNRAP. V dropped 4 bases and J dropped 4 bases, with 13 bases sitting between them. The length of the CDR3 is 14 residues. CDR3 DNA sequence: TGTGCTAGTGGTTCTGGGGGCTGGGTCACTGAAGCTTTCTTT. This sequence encodes CASGSGGWVTEAFF.

As regards this clonotype: This beta chain was picked up by a library intended for alpha chains and is off target, so its count carries little meaning. J is TRBJ1-1 and V is TRBV6-1; tentatively, D is TRBD1 (6 bases). The CDR3 covers 14 residues. Trimming left V 4 bases short and J 13 bases short, with 22 bases between. Germline assignment: CDR1 MNHNS and CDR2 SASEGT. Here the CDR3 DNA reads TGTGCCAGCAGTGCGCCCGGACAGTACAAGAAGCTTTTCTTT. Its translation is CASSAPGQYKKLFF.

This clonotype was observed at least ten times. This beta chain is a stray read from a library made for alpha chains; its abundance is not meaningful. The V gene is TRBV7-8, the J gene TRBJ2-1; D may match TRBD1 or TRBD2 (6 bases each). The germline CDR1 and CDR2 sequences are SGHVS and FQNEAQ. Trimming removed 1 base from V and 3 bases from J, with 10 bases in between. The CDR3 spans 15 residues. CDR3 protein: CASSLEEGVYNEQFF. Here the CDR3 DNA reads TGTGCCAGCAGCTTAGAGGAGGGGGTCTACAATGAGCAGTTCTTC. Supplemented by reference TRBV7-8 and TRBJ2-1, the full variable domain reads GAGVSQSPRYKVAKRGQDVALRCDPISGHVSLFWYQQALGQGPEFLTYFQNEAQLDKSGLPSDRFFAERPEGSVSTLKIQRTQQEDSAVYLCASSLEEGVYNEQFFGPGTRLTVL.

This clonotype is deemed medium-sized. The library was designed around alpha chains, so this beta chain is a stray read whose abundance carries little weight. The V call is TRBV7-2, the J call TRBJ1-6; 7 nucleotides line up with TRBD1. With 6 bases clipped from V and 6 bases from J, the junction kept 5 bases outside the gene matches. The germline gives CDR1 SGHTA, CDR2 FQGNSA. The CDR3 runs to 14 residues. CDR3 amino acids: CASRTGTANSPLHF. The CDR3 coding sequence is TGTGCCAGCAGAACTGGGACAGCTAATTCACCCCTCCACTTT.

This clonotype came up many times. This beta chain lies outside the target of a library built for alpha chains; its clone size means little. The chain carries TRBV12-3 or TRBV12-4 and TRBJ1-5; 8 nucleotides align to TRBD1. The J segment lost 6 bases and the V segment lost 5 bases, leaving 3 bases of the junction unmatched. The CDR3 length is 13 residues. CDR3 sequence: CASSRDRRQPQHF. CDR3 sequence (DNA): TGTGCCAGCAGTCGGGACAGGCGTCAGCCCCAGCATTTT.

Many counts were recorded for this clonotype. Since it is a stray read in a library aimed at alpha chains, this beta chain has a size that is not meaningful. This chain links TRBV5-1 with TRBJ1-1; D uncertain. Germline CDR1 and CDR2: SGHRS and YFSETQ. V was cut by 2 bases and J by 5 bases, with 10 bases left in between. The CDR3 totals 13 residues. CDR3 bases: TGCGCCAGCAGCTTTAGTTTTTCGACTGAAGCTTTCTTT. It translates to CASSFSFSTEAFF.

This clonotype was picked up many times. The size of this beta chain means little, since it is a stray read in a library made for alpha chains. This chain links TRBV25-1 with TRBJ1-1, with 7 bases aligning to TRBD1. With V trimmed by 2 bases and J by 6 bases, 9 bases remained unmatched. Germline loops: CDR1 MGHDK, CDR2 SYGVNS. The CDR3 loop spans 15 amino acids. The CDR3 sequence: CASSEGRGRRPEAFF. In DNA form, the CDR3 reads TGTGCCAGCAGTGAAGGAAGGGGGCGCCGCCCTGAAGCTTTCTTT.

This clonotype is medium-sized (0.01 to 0.1%) in the sample. This beta chain appears as a stray read in a library generated for alpha chains; its size is not informative. This CDR3 reads CASSVDRKQYF. In DNA, the CDR3 is TGTGCCAGCAGTGTCGACAGAAAACAGTACTTC. The rearrangement links TRBV6-5 to TRBJ2-7, with D possibly matching TRBD1 (5 bases). This CDR3 has 11 residues. Trimming pared 5 bases from V and 10 bases from J, leaving 12 bases between. CDR1 is MNHEY, CDR2 SVGAGI, per germline.

This clonotype was picked up many times. The size of this beta chain means little, since it is a stray read in a library made for alpha chains. The J gene is TRBJ2-2, the V gene TRBV5-5, with 7 bases fitting TRBD1. The CDR3 is 15 residues long. Unmatched junction bases numbered 2, after V lost 2 bases and J lost 1 base. Germline assignment: CDR1 SGHKS and CDR2 YYEKEE (reference sequence). CDR3 protein: CASSFRGRNTGELFF. As DNA, the CDR3 is TGTGCCAGCAGCTTCAGGGGGAGGAACACCGGGGAGCTGTTTTTT.

This clonotype was recorded at least ten times. The library was designed around alpha chains, so this beta chain is a stray read whose abundance carries little weight. CDR3 nucleotide sequence: TGTGCCAGCAGCTTACGTATCGGGAGCGCAGATACGCAGTATTTT. It yields the protein CASSLRIGSADTQYF. This sequence joins TRBV7-2 and TRBJ2-3; a weak D match, TRBD2 (6 bases). The germline V gene has CDR1 SGHTA and CDR2 FQGNSA. Between the trimmed V and J ends, which lost 2 bases and 4 bases, there was a span of 13 bases. This CDR3 comprises 15 residues.

This clonotype was recorded many times. This beta chain is an off-target read within a library intended for alpha chains, so its frequency means little. The chain links TRBV20-1 to TRBJ2-7; 7 bases map to TRBD1. Germline V gene lookup returns CDR1 DFQATT and CDR2 SNEGSKA (reference sequence). Trimming took 0 bases from V and 4 from J; bases not matched to a gene: 15. This CDR3 contains 17 residues. CDR3 in amino acids: CSARDVLPITGAYEQYF. The CDR3 DNA reads TGCAGTGCTAGAGACGTCCTGCCTATTACAGGGGCTTACGAGCAGTACTTC.

This clonotype is labeled medium-sized (0.01 to 0.1%). This beta chain turned up in a library designed for alpha chains; as an off-target read, its abundance says little. The rearrangement uses TRBV6-2 or TRBV6-3 and TRBJ2-1, with a weak D call TRBD1 (5 bases). The V gene lost 5 bases and the J gene lost 12 bases, with 14 bases spanning the gap. Germline loops: CDR1 MNHEY, CDR2 SVGEGT. The CDR3 contains 12 residues. DNA of the CDR3: TGTGCCAGCAGTCCCCGCACAACAGGGCAGTTCTTC. Translating gives CASSPRTTGQFF.

This clonotype was detected a few times. This beta chain represents an off-target read in a library built for alpha chains; its size is of limited meaning. The rearrangement links TRBV3-1 to TRBJ2-3; 16 bases are a match to TRBD2. Germline V gene lookup returns CDR1 LGHDT and CDR2 YNNKEL (reference sequence). The ends lost 4 bases at V and 3 bases at J; junction bases unmatched: 10. CDR3 length equals 19 residues. For the CDR3, the DNA is TGTGCCAGCAGCCGAGGGACTAGCGGGAGGGCCGCGATGACAGATACGCAGTATTTT. This codes for CASSRGTSGRAAMTDTQYF.

This clonotype showed up many times. One end of the junction varies from germline; a read error may be responsible. This beta chain appears as a stray read in a library generated for alpha chains; its size is not informative. This chain links TRBV11-2 with TRBJ1-1; no clear D. The CDR3 covers 12 residues. In germline, CDR1 is SGHAT, CDR2 FQNNGV. CDR3 protein: CASSFITFALSF. Written as DNA, the CDR3 is TGTGCCAGCAGCTTTATTACTTTCGCACTGTCCTTT.